This T cell receptor beta chain was obtained from a study of breast tumors, draining lymph nodes, adjacent tissues. Samples came from axillary lymph nodes draining the breast cancer. The CDR3 runs 13 residues. Germline CDR1 SQVTM, CDR2 ANQGSEA. V dropped 6 bases and J dropped 3 bases, with 14 bases sitting between them. One entry per CDR3 protein, called by TCRdb with MiXCR from the multiplex PCR reads. Counted here are fewer than 200,000 distinct CDR3 sequences, 33% occurring once; the ten biggest clones make up about 3.8%. The study, taken as a whole, reports: That most tumor T cells come from lymph nodes remained unproven. Luminal-like breast cancer showed significantly greater tumor-nontumor repertoire similarity than basal-like breast cancer did. Tumor TCR diversity was below lymph nodes but above nontumor tissue.

To note about this clonotype: Antigen: not known.

Sequences were obtained from axillary lymph node tissue. This chain uses TRBV29-1 with TRBJ1-2; no clear D. The TCR was taken from a female donor with breast cancer. Some clones in this sample may be carry-over from other donors' samples. CDR3 nucleotide sequence: TGCAGCGTAGGAGCGGATGGGGACTATGGCTACACCTTC. It is translated as CSVGADGDYGYTF.